The 20 T cell receptor beta chains below come from one sample, sequenced in a study of blood T cell repertoires in COVID-19. Using immunoSEQ multiplex PCR, the repertoire was profiled, and TCRdb retains in-frame clones only, with some absent. The data show fewer than 45,000 clones, 90% seen once. Sequences were obtained from peripheral blood. The receptors originated from a human donor in a cohort sampled during active COVID-19.

This chain links TRBV7-9 with TRBJ1-2; D unclear. The germline V and J ends were trimmed by 1 base and 1 base, with 10 bases remaining between them. CDR1 is SEHNR, CDR2 FQNEAQ, per germline (reference sequence). This CDR3 is 15 amino acids long. The chain's CDR3 is CASSLGLSSNYGYTF. The CDR3 DNA is TGTGCCAGCAGCTTAGGACTCAGCAGTAACTATGGCTACACCTTC.

This sequence joins TRBV19 and TRBJ2-4, with a possible D match to TRBD2 (6 bases). The CDR3 consists of 14 residues. Trimming shortened V by 6 bases and J by 0 bases, and 9 bases separated the two germline ends. Germline V lookup: CDR1 LNHDA, CDR2 SQIVND (reference sequence). CDR3 in amino acids: CASRGGVAKNIQYF. For the CDR3, the DNA is TGTGCCAGTAGAGGAGGGGTAGCCAAAAACATTCAGTACTTC.

The chain carries TRBV6-5 and TRBJ2-2, with 7 positions matching TRBD1. Germline V gene sequence: CDR1 MNHEY, CDR2 SVGAGI. The CDR3 runs 15 residues. The V segment lost 7 bases and the J segment 6 bases; nucleotides outside the gene matches: 11. The chain's CDR3 is CASKETGLDSGELFF. DNA for the CDR3: TGTGCCAGCAAAGAGACAGGGTTAGATTCCGGGGAGCTGTTTTTT.

Here the CDR3 reads CASSQTQGGPYIPLKYNEQFF. CDR3 DNA sequence: TGCGCCAGCAGCCAAACACAGGGGGGCCCCTACATTCCACTTAAATACAATGAGCAGTTCTTC. The rearrangement links TRBV4-1 to TRBJ2-1; 8 bases align to TRBD1. Germline V gives CDR1 MGHRA, CDR2 YSYEKL. V lost 2 bases, J lost 4 bases, and 22 bases stayed unmatched. CDR3 length: 21 amino acids.

The chain has TRBV14 and TRBJ2-1; 8 nucleotides agree with TRBD2. The germline V gene has CDR1 SGHDN and CDR2 FVKESK. CDR3 length equals 18 residues. Trimming cost V 2 bases and J 7 bases; bases outside gene matches: 16. CDR3 nucleotides: TGTGCCAGCAGCCAAACCATATTAGCGGGAAGTGCACTAAATGAGCAGTTCTTC. Its protein is CASSQTILAGSALNEQFF.

V is TRBV29-1 and J is TRBJ1-5; 9 bases are shared with TRBD1. Germline V gene lookup returns CDR1 SQVTM and CDR2 ANQGSEA. The CDR3 is 13 residues long. V lost 5 bases, J lost 6 bases, and 5 bases stayed unmatched. In DNA form, the CDR3 reads TGCAGCGTTCGGACAGGGGAACTTCAGCCCCAGCATTTT. Its translation is CSVRTGELQPQHF.

The chain carries TRBV30 and TRBJ2-2; 8 nucleotides match TRBD2. J was trimmed by 8 bases and V by 4 bases; bases with no gene match: 6. The CDR3 covers 13 residues. Germline lookup yields CDR1 GTSNPN and CDR2 SVGIG (reference sequence). Written as DNA, the CDR3 is TGTGCCTGGACGGTCGGGGGGGCAGGGGAGCTGTTTTTT. It translates to CAWTVGGAGELFF.

The table lists this clone with a count of one. This chain joins TRBV10-3 and TRBJ2-6; D possibly corresponds to TRBD2 (5 bases). The length of the CDR3 is 12 residues. The germline CDR1 and CDR2 sequences are ENHRY and SYGVKD. V was shortened by 11 bases and J by 0 bases, with 5 bases between the two germline ends. The CDR3 is CAGGSGANVLTF. CDR3 bases: TGTGCCGGAGGCTCTGGGGCCAACGTCCTGACTTTC.

This sequence joins TRBV7-2 and TRBJ2-2; 8 bases fit TRBD1. Germline CDR1 SGHTA, CDR2 FQGNSA. Germline trimming cut 0 bases from V and 0 bases from J; bases unmatched to any gene: 6. This CDR3 spans 18 amino acids. In DNA form, the CDR3 reads TGTGCCAGCAGCTTAGCTTTCGGACAGGGAACGAACACCGGGGAGCTGTTTTTT. Translated, it gives CASSLAFGQGTNTGELFF.

This chain joins TRBV30 and TRBJ2-2, with D possibly matching TRBD2 (5 bases). The CDR3 sequence is 13 residues long. CDR1 is GTSNPN and CDR2 is SVGIG in the germline V gene (reference sequence). V shed 7 bases and J shed 1 base, with 10 bases lying between them. In DNA form, the CDR3 reads TGTGCCTCGACCCGGGGGAACACCGGGGAGCTGTTTTTT. Amino acid sequence: CASTRGNTGELFF.

The V call is TRBV5-8, the J call TRBJ1-6; D is possibly TRBD1 (5 bases). Deletions cut 4 bases from V and 9 bases from J, with 14 bases between. This CDR3 spans 14 amino acids. Per the germline V gene, CDR1 is SGHTS and CDR2 is YDEGEE. CDR3 residues: CASSRGAGVSPLHF. In DNA, the CDR3 is TGTGCCAGCAGCAGGGGAGCGGGAGTTTCACCCCTCCACTTT.

The gene calls are TRBV6-5 and TRBJ2-7, with a tentative D call TRBD1 (6 bases). Trimming cost V 2 bases and J 4 bases, with 18 bases left between them. Germline CDR1 is MNHEY and CDR2 is SVGAGI. The length of the CDR3 is 16 residues. This CDR3 is CASSYTRGGVGYEQYF. The CDR3 DNA is TGTGCCAGCAGTTACACCCGTGGGGGCGTTGGATACGAGCAGTACTTC.

The chain recombines TRBV19 with TRBJ2-1, with 10 bases aligning to TRBD2. The germline CDR1 and CDR2 sequences are LNHDA and SQIVND (reference sequence). V shed 4 bases, J shed 9 bases, and the junction held 6 bases outside the gene matches. The CDR3 loop spans 14 amino acids. CDR3 nucleotide sequence: TGTGCCAGTAGTACCCTAGCGGGAGTTATTGAGCAGTTCTTC. Its protein product is CASSTLAGVIEQFF. Supplemented by reference TRBV19 and TRBJ2-1, the full variable domain reads DGGITQSPKYLFRKEGQNVTLSCEQNLNHDAMYWYRQDPGQGLRLIYYSQIVNDFQKGDIAEGYSVSREKKESFPLTVTSAQKNPTAFYLCASSTLAGVIEQFFGPGTRLTVL.

The chain couples TRBV27 to TRBJ2-3; D might be TRBD1 (5 bases). The CDR3 has 15 amino acids. V was shortened by 5 bases and J by 2 bases, with 14 bases between the two germline ends. Germline values: CDR1 MNHEY, CDR2 SMNVEV (reference sequence). CDR3 sequence: CASSPQGPHTDTQYF. The CDR3 DNA reads TGTGCCAGCAGTCCTCAGGGCCCTCACACAGATACGCAGTATTTT.

The V gene is TRBV28, the J gene TRBJ2-5; possible D gene TRBD1, 5 bases. The CDR3 has 13 amino acids. The V end was cut by 3 bases, the J end by 2 bases, with 7 bases between. Germline CDR1 and CDR2: MDHEN and SYDVKM. CDR3 DNA: TGTGCCAGCAGTTTCCGACAGCAAGAGACCCAGTACTTC. It specifies CASSFRQQETQYF.

The J gene is TRBJ2-2, the V gene TRBV7-9, with 9 positions matching TRBD1. Germline lookup yields CDR1 SEHNR and CDR2 FQNEAQ (reference sequence). The CDR3 totals 16 residues. The V and J ends lost 4 bases and 4 bases, in that order; junction bases with no gene match: 7. The CDR3 is CASSYGQGIGTGELFF. CDR3 bases: TGTGCCAGCAGCTATGGACAGGGGATCGGCACCGGGGAGCTGTTTTTT.

V gene TRBV5-1 combines with J gene TRBJ1-2; the D gene is possibly TRBD1 (5 bases). Deletions cut 2 bases from V and 2 bases from J, with 13 bases between. This CDR3 has 15 residues. Germline CDR1 and CDR2: SGHRS and YFSETQ. The CDR3 here is CASSLWEGSNYGYTF. CDR3 coding DNA: TGCGCCAGCAGCTTATGGGAGGGGTCCAACTATGGCTACACCTTC.

This clone was picked up one time. The chain uses TRBV9 and TRBJ1-1, with TRBD1 matching over 8 bases. Trimming took 4 bases from V and 1 from J; bases not matched to a gene: 6. The CDR3 sequence is 15 residues long. CDR1 and CDR2 (germline): SGDLS, YYNGEE. This chain's CDR3 is CASSIGQGRNTEAFF. In nucleotides, the CDR3 is TGTGCCAGCAGCATCGGACAGGGTAGGAACACTGAAGCTTTCTTT.

The V gene is TRBV9, the J gene TRBJ2-3, with 10 bases fitting TRBD2. J was trimmed by 1 base and V by 4 bases; bases with no gene match: 12. The CDR3 length is 18 residues. Germline CDR1 reads SGDLS; CDR2 reads YYNGEE. The DNA for the CDR3 is TGTGCCAGCAGCCCACTAGCGGGGCGCCCCTTGGGCACAGATACGCAGTATTTT. It translates to CASSPLAGRPLGTDTQYF.

This clone occurred once. As DNA, the CDR3 is TGTGCCAGCAGCTTTCGGACAGGGAGTCGAGACACTGAAGCTTTCTTT. Translated: CASSFRTGSRDTEAFF. The V gene is TRBV7-9, the J gene TRBJ1-1; 8 bases are a match to TRBD1. The CDR3 totals 16 residues. V shed 3 bases, J shed 3 bases, and the junction held 9 bases outside the gene matches. The germline CDR1 and CDR2 sequences are SEHNR and FQNEAQ (reference sequence).